These 9 T cell receptor beta chains were sequenced from one sample in a study of T cells in narcolepsy. The repertoire was sequenced with immunoSEQ multiplex PCR; TCRdb's copy has only in-frame clones and lacks some. The sample records roughly 20,000 clones, over 80% being singletons. Source material: memory (CD45RA-) CD4+ T cells from blood. Source of these receptors: a human donor in good health.

The chain employs TRBV11-3 and TRBJ2-3; weak D call: TRBD2 (5 bases). The CDR3 loop spans 14 amino acids. Germline CDR1 SGHNT, CDR2 YENEEA. Deletions cut 1 base from V and 6 bases from J, with 11 bases between. As DNA, the CDR3 is TGTGCCAGCAGCTTAGGAAGGAGAGGGGATACGCAGTATTTT. Amino acid sequence: CASSLGRRGDTQYF.

The rearrangement uses TRBV2 and TRBJ2-3, with D possibly being TRBD2 (6 bases). The CDR3 is made up of 14 amino acids. Germline CDR1 and CDR2: SNHLY and FYNNEI. With 10 bases removed from V and 2 bases from J, the gap between germline ends came to 16 bases. In DNA, the CDR3 is TGTGCCACCACGCCAGGACTACTCACAGATACGCAGTATTTT. Amino acid sequence: CATTPGLLTDTQYF.

The V and J genes are TRBV6-5 and TRBJ1-1, with a weak D call TRBD1 (5 bases). Trimming stripped 3 bases from V and 5 bases from J, with 7 bases between. The germline CDR1 and CDR2 sequences are MNHEY and SVGAGI. The CDR3 totals 12 residues. The CDR3 bases are TGTGCCAGCAGTTATAAGGGGACTGAAGCTTTCTTT. It codes for CASSYKGTEAFF.

CDR3 region: CASSLTFNSPLHF. DNA for the CDR3: TGTGCCAGCAGCTTAACATTTAATTCACCCCTCCACTTT. The V call is TRBV13, the J call TRBJ1-6; D is uncertain. Trimming shortened V by 2 bases and J by 6 bases, and 5 bases separated the two germline ends. The CDR3 length is 13 residues. The germline V gene has CDR1 PRHDT and CDR2 FYEKMQ (reference sequence).

The chain is built from TRBV27 and TRBJ2-3; 10 bases line up with TRBD1. Trimming took 10 bases from V and 0 from J; bases not matched to a gene: 13. The CDR3 totals 17 residues. The V gene's germline CDR1 is MNHEY and CDR2 SMNVEV (reference sequence). For the CDR3, the DNA is TGTGCCACCATGAAAGGGACAGGGGCCTTTAGCACAGATACGCAGTATTTT. Its protein product is CATMKGTGAFSTDTQYF.

This rearrangement joins TRBV11-2 to TRBJ1-1; D is ambiguous. Trimming took 5 bases from V and 0 from J, leaving 13 bases between them. The germline gives CDR1 SGHAT, CDR2 FQNNGV. The CDR3 is made up of 15 amino acids. CDR3 nucleotides: TGTGCCAGCAGCCCCCTTGGCCGGCTGAACACTGAAGCTTTCTTT. Translating it yields CASSPLGRLNTEAFF. The variable domain in full, completed from reference TRBV11-2 and TRBJ1-1, reads EAGVAQSPRYKIIEKRQSVAFWCNPISGHATLYWYQQILGQGPKLLIQFQNNGVVDDSQLPKDRFSAERLKGVDSTLKIQPAKLEDSAVYLCASSPLGRLNTEAFFGQGTRLTVV.

The chain carries TRBV9 and TRBJ1-1; a possible D gene is TRBD1 (6 bases). V was clipped by 3 bases and J by 1 base, with 19 bases between them. Germline values: CDR1 SGDLS, CDR2 YYNGEE. The CDR3 totals 17 residues. The CDR3 DNA is TGTGCCAGCAGCGAGCCCCCCCGGGGGCGGACGAACACTGAAGCTTTCTTT. This translates into CASSEPPRGRTNTEAFF.

The V gene is TRBV5-1, the J gene TRBJ1-1; unclear D gene. The CDR3 is 13 amino acids. V was clipped by 0 bases and J by 2 bases, with 5 bases between them. The germline CDR1 and CDR2 sequences are SGHRS and YFSETQ. CDR3 loop: CASSLDKNTEAFF. Written as DNA, the CDR3 is TGCGCCAGCAGCTTGGATAAAAACACTGAAGCTTTCTTT.

The rearrangement links TRBV5-1 to TRBJ2-2, with D perhaps being TRBD1 or TRBD2 (6 bases each). Trimming pared 1 base from V and 0 bases from J, leaving 7 bases between. The CDR3 contains 15 residues. Germline CDR1 SGHRS, CDR2 YFSETQ. As DNA, the CDR3 is TGCGCCAGCAGCTTGAGGGGGGCGAACACCGGGGAGCTGTTTTTT. Its protein product is CASSLRGANTGELFF.